The 23 T cell receptor beta chains below were found in one sample sequenced in a study of control samples from healthy donors and cancer patients. Assay used: immunoSEQ multiplex PCR; TCRdb lists only in-frame clones, some missing. The data show 150,000 to 200,000 clones, 88% seen once. The source material was blood. Every receptor here comes from a man younger than 30 in good health.

This rearrangement joins TRBV4-1 to TRBJ1-6, with a tentative D call TRBD1 (5 bases). The V gene lost 4 bases and the J gene lost 0 bases, with 19 bases spanning the gap. The CDR3 covers 19 residues. Germline CDR1 reads MGHRA; CDR2 reads YSYEKL. The CDR3 DNA reads as TGCGCCAGCAGCCCTCGACAGACGATGACGAGCTCCTATAATTCACCCCTCCACTTT. It encodes CASSPRQTMTSSYNSPLHF.

This chain uses TRBV19 with TRBJ1-1, with D possibly TRBD1 on 5 matching bases. The V and J ends lost 5 bases and 6 bases respectively, with 13 bases between them. The V gene's germline CDR1 is LNHDA and CDR2 SQIVND (reference sequence). The CDR3 has 13 amino acids. CDR3 amino acids: CASSGAQGAEAFF. The CDR3 DNA reads TGTGCCAGTAGTGGGGCTCAAGGGGCTGAAGCTTTCTTT. Together with reference TRBV19 and TRBJ1-1, the CDR3 gives the full variable domain: DGGITQSPKYLFRKEGQNVTLSCEQNLNHDAMYWYRQDPGQGLRLIYYSQIVNDFQKGDIAEGYSVSREKKESFPLTVTSAQKNPTAFYLCASSGAQGAEAFFGQGTRLTVV.

The chain employs TRBV3-1 (or the pseudogene TRBV3-2) and TRBJ1-5; D call uncertain. There are 13 residues in the CDR3. Per the germline V gene, CDR1 is LGHDT and CDR2 is YNNKEL (reference sequence). Trimming pared 0 bases from V and 5 bases from J, leaving 5 bases between. The CDR3 sequence: CASSQDRYQPQHF. CDR3 bases: TGTGCCAGCAGCCAAGACAGATATCAGCCCCAGCATTTT.

V usage is TRBV27 and J usage is TRBJ1-2; 8 positions agree with TRBD1. There are 13 residues in the CDR3. The V and J ends lost 6 bases and 6 bases, in that order; junction bases with no gene match: 6. Looked up from germline, CDR1 is MNHEY and CDR2 is SMNVEV (reference sequence). The CDR3 reads CASSKDRVHGYTF. For the CDR3, the DNA is TGTGCCAGCAGCAAGGACAGGGTTCATGGCTACACCTTC.

The chain uses TRBV24-1 and TRBJ1-5; D call uncertain. Germline-derived CDR1 and CDR2 are KGHDR and SFDVKD. This CDR3 is built from 12 residues. Between the trimmed V and J ends, which lost 7 bases and 1 base, there was a span of 4 bases. The CDR3 nucleotides are TGTGCCACCAGACAGAGCAATCAGCCCCAGCATTTT. This gives the protein CATRQSNQPQHF.

The chain couples TRBV13 to TRBJ2-1; D might be TRBD2 (6 bases). With 7 bases removed from V and 7 bases from J, the gap between germline ends came to 14 bases. CDR1 PRHDT and CDR2 FYEKMQ come from the germline V gene (reference sequence). The CDR3 covers 13 residues. CDR3 sequence reads: CASNPRGTNEQFF. Written as DNA, the CDR3 is TGTGCCAGCAATCCAAGAGGGACTAATGAGCAGTTCTTC.

The chain is built from TRBV7-9 and TRBJ1-4; a weak D match, TRBD1 (6 bases). CDR1 and CDR2 from the germline V gene are SEHNR and FQNEAQ (reference sequence). V was trimmed by 5 bases and J by 7 bases, leaving 14 bases between them. The CDR3 sequence is 14 residues long. The CDR3, as DNA: TGTGCCAGCAGCCCCCCCGGGACACTTGAAAAACTGTTTTTT. This gives the protein CASSPPGTLEKLFF.

The chain employs TRBV7-9 and TRBJ2-5; D is uncertain. Germline V CDR1 and CDR2: SEHNR, FQNEAQ (reference sequence). The CDR3 has 11 amino acids. Trimming cost V 7 bases and J 2 bases, with 5 bases left between them. The CDR3 spells CASNPQETQYF. In DNA, the CDR3 is TGTGCCAGCAATCCACAAGAGACCCAGTACTTC.

This clone was recorded a few times. The genes are TRBV27 and TRBJ1-5; 7 bases match TRBD1. Germline V gene sequence: CDR1 MNHEY, CDR2 SMNVEV (reference sequence). CDR3 length: 14 residues. Trimming took 6 bases from V and 3 from J; bases not matched to a gene: 5. This CDR3 is CASRRQGLNQPQHF. The CDR3 DNA reads TGTGCCAGCAGGAGACAGGGACTCAATCAGCCCCAGCATTTT.

CDR3 nucleotides: TGTGCCAGCAGTTACTCGACAAGGGGGCCTTACATTCAGTACTTC. Translated: CASSYSTRGPYIQYF. This rearrangement joins TRBV6-5 to TRBJ2-4; 7 nucleotides agree with TRBD1. This CDR3 has 15 residues. Germline values: CDR1 MNHEY, CDR2 SVGAGI. With V trimmed by 0 bases and J by 8 bases, 7 bases remained unmatched.

This clone was recorded only once. This chain links TRBV18 with TRBJ2-5; D gene ambiguous. V was pared by 0 bases and J by 2 bases, with 7 bases between. Germline CDR1 reads KGHSH; CDR2 reads LQKENI. The CDR3 runs to 14 residues. CDR3 amino acids: CASSPPTFQETQYF. For the CDR3, the DNA is TGTGCCAGCTCACCACCGACGTTTCAAGAGACCCAGTACTTC. The variable domain in full, with the rest retrieved from reference TRBV18 and TRBJ2-5, is NAGVMQNPRHLVRRRGQEARLRCSPMKGHSHVYWYRQLPEEGLKFMVYLQKENIIDESGMPKERFSAEFPKEGPSILRIQQVVRGDSAAYFCASSPPTFQETQYFGPGTRLLVL.

The chain is built from TRBV4-3 and TRBJ2-1; 10 bases match TRBD2. CDR3 length: 19 residues. The junction had 12 bases not matched to a gene; V was cut back by 4 bases and J by 0 bases. The germline CDR1 and CDR2 sequences are LGHNA and YSLEER. The chain's CDR3 is CASSRQGTSEIRSYNEQFF. The CDR3 DNA reads as TGCGCCAGCAGCCGACAAGGGACTAGCGAAATCCGCTCCTACAATGAGCAGTTCTTC.

The V gene is TRBV6-5, the J gene TRBJ2-7; D possibly matches TRBD1 or TRBD2 (6 bases each). V was shortened by 6 bases and J by 5 bases, with 11 bases between the two germline ends. The CDR3 is 12 amino acids. Germline assignment: CDR1 MNHEY and CDR2 SVGAGI. The CDR3 sequence is CASSRGGHEQYF. Written as DNA, the CDR3 is TGTGCCAGCAGCCGAGGGGGGCACGAGCAGTACTTC.

The chain has TRBV6-2 or TRBV6-3 and TRBJ2-7, with a tentative D call TRBD2 (5 bases). The CDR3 loop spans 11 amino acids. Trimming cost V 6 bases and J 5 bases, with 8 bases left between them. Looked up from germline, CDR1 is MNHEY and CDR2 is SVGEGT. The CDR3 DNA reads TGTGCCAGCAGCCCCGGGGACGAGCAGTACTTC. Its protein product is CASSPGDEQYF.

The chain joins TRBV9 to TRBJ2-3; 8 bases map to TRBD2. V lost 4 bases, J lost 4 bases, and 5 bases stayed unmatched. Germline lookup yields CDR1 SGDLS and CDR2 YYNGEE. This CDR3 region has 14 residues. CDR3 sequence: CASSPGGRSDTQYF. CDR3 DNA sequence: TGTGCCAGCAGCCCGGGGGGGAGGTCAGATACGCAGTATTTT.

The rearrangement links TRBV6-5 to TRBJ2-7, with D possibly matching TRBD2 (5 bases). This CDR3 has 14 residues. V was cut by 5 bases and J by 0 bases, with 11 bases left in between. CDR1 is MNHEY and CDR2 is SVGAGI in the germline V gene. The CDR3 sequence is CASSRGGYSYEQYF. In nucleotides, the CDR3 is TGTGCCAGCAGTAGAGGAGGATACTCCTACGAGCAGTACTTC.

CDR3 nucleotides: TGTGCCAGCAGCCGGCTAGCGGGGGGGCGAACAGATACGCAGTATTTT. Residues: CASSRLAGGRTDTQYF. The chain carries TRBV7-2 and TRBJ2-3, with 12 bases fitting TRBD2. Trimming at V came to 5 bases and at J to 3 bases, leaving 6 bases not matched to a gene. The germline V gene encodes CDR1 SGHTA and CDR2 FQGNSA. The length of the CDR3 is 16 residues.

CDR3 loop: CASSLSPGTEAFF. The DNA of the CDR3 is TGTGCCAGCAGCTTGTCCCCGGGGACTGAAGCTTTCTTT. The gene calls are TRBV5-4 and TRBJ1-1; D not certain. V was shortened by 1 base and J by 5 bases, with 9 bases between the two germline ends. Germline assignment: CDR1 SGHNT and CDR2 YYREEE (reference sequence). The CDR3 has 13 amino acids.

This chain joins TRBV5-4 and TRBJ1-2; D not resolved. This CDR3 is built from 15 residues. Germline V lookup: CDR1 SGHNT, CDR2 YYREEE (reference sequence). V gave up 1 base and J gave up 5 bases, with 15 bases separating them. CDR3 residues: CASSLYSVRTYGYTF. CDR3 coding DNA: TGTGCCAGCAGCTTGTACTCGGTGCGAACTTATGGCTACACCTTC. The full variable domain, in which reference TRBV5-4 and TRBJ1-2 provide the parts outside the CDR3, is ETGVTQSPTHLIKTRGQQVTLRCSSQSGHNTVSWYQQALGQGPQFIFQYYREEENGRGNFPPRFSGLQFPNYSSELNVNALELDDSALYLCASSLYSVRTYGYTFGSGTRLTVV.

The V gene is TRBV24-1, the J gene TRBJ2-1, with unresolved D. The CDR3 consists of 17 residues. Germline V gene data show CDR1 as KGHDR and CDR2 as SFDVKD. Trimming stripped 3 bases from V and 6 bases from J, with 20 bases between. DNA for the CDR3: TGTGCCACCAGTGATCCGAAGGCGGCCTCCCGATTCAATGAGCAGTTCTTC. This gives the protein CATSDPKAASRFNEQFF.

The rearrangement uses TRBV11-1 and TRBJ2-5, with D possibly matching TRBD1 (5 bases). Trimming cost V 1 base and J 0 bases, with 6 bases left between them. Germline-derived CDR1 and CDR2 are SGHAT and FQDESV (reference sequence). The CDR3 is 14 residues long. As DNA, the CDR3 is TGTGCCAGCAGCTTAGGACAGTACCAAGAGACCCAGTACTTC. Protein sequence: CASSLGQYQETQYF.

The V call is TRBV5-1, the J call TRBJ2-7; 8 bases map to TRBD1. Trimming took 4 bases from V and 6 from J; bases not matched to a gene: 6. CDR3 length: 13 amino acids. CDR1 and CDR2 (germline): SGHRS, YFSETQ. The DNA for the CDR3 is TGCGCCAGCAGCCTAGGGACAGGCCGCGAGCAGTACTTC. Amino acid sequence: CASSLGTGREQYF.

V gene TRBV11-2 combines with J gene TRBJ2-7; D gene unclear. The CDR3 totals 13 residues. CDR1 and CDR2 from the germline V gene are SGHAT and FQNNGV. V was clipped by 0 bases and J by 2 bases, with 5 bases between them. The CDR3 loop is CASSLEQTYEQYF. The CDR3 nucleotides read TGTGCCAGCAGCTTAGAACAGACCTACGAGCAGTACTTC.